Listed below are T cell receptor beta chains from one sample, sequenced in a study of CXCR3-negative and CXCR3-positive naive CD8 T cells. TCRdb re-called the 5' RACE reads; every CDR3 protein appears as one record, without DNA. The sample totals 100,000 to 150,000 distinct CDR3 sequences; its top ten clones hold approximately 0.5%. Sequenced material: naive CXCR3- CD8+ T cells from blood. Source of these receptors: a human donor in good health. Some clones in this sample may be carry-over from other donors' samples. CDR3s include the opening cysteine and the closing phenylalanine or tryptophan.

j_gene: TRBJ2-3; v_gene: TRBV6-2/TRBV6-3; CDR3aa: CASDEGAGVGTQYF
j_gene: TRBJ2-1; v_gene: TRBV5-1; CDR3aa: CASSLGANQGWYNEQFF
j_gene: TRBJ2-4; v_gene: TRBV7-2; CDR3aa: CASSSYGMGNIQYF
j_gene: TRBJ1-2; v_gene: TRBV29-1; CDR3aa: CSGRGRRGYTF
j_gene: TRBJ2-7; v_gene: TRBV29-1; CDR3aa: CSVVWTQVAYEQYF
j_gene: TRBJ2-3; v_gene: TRBV9; CDR3aa: CASSAFLAGVGDTQYF
j_gene: TRBJ2-4; v_gene: TRBV28; CDR3aa: CASRGTLAKNIQYF
j_gene: TRBJ1-1; v_gene: TRBV19; CDR3aa: CASSIVGMNTEAFF
j_gene: TRBJ2-1; v_gene: TRBV11-2; CDR3aa: CASSLVGTSGEEQFF
j_gene: TRBJ1-2; v_gene: TRBV20-1; CDR3aa: CSASWENYGYTF
j_gene: TRBJ1-6; v_gene: TRBV5-6; CDR3aa: CASSLGGGQRSPLHF